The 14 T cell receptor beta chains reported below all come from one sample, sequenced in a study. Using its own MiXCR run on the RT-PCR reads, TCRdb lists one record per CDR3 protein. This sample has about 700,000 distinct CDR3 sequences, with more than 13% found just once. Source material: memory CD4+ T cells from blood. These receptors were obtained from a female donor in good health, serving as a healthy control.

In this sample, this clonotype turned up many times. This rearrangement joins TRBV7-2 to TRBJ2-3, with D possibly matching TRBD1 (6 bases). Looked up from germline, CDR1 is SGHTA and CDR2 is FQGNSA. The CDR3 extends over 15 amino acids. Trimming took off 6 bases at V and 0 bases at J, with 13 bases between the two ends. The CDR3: CASSPGQTSTDTQYF. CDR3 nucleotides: TGTGCCAGCAGTCCTGGACAGACTAGCACAGATACGCAGTATTTT.

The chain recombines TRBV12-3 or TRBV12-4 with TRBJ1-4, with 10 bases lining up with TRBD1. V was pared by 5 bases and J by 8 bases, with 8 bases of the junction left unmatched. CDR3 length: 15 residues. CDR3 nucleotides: TGTGCCAGCAGTCCATCCGAGACAGGGGGCGAAAAACTGTTTTTT. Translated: CASSPSETGGEKLFF.

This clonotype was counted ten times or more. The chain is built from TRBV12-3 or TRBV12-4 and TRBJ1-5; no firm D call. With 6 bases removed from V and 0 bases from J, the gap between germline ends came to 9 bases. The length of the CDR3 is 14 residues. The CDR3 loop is CASRRTGSNQPQHF. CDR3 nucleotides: TGTGCCAGCAGGCGGACTGGTAGCAATCAGCCCCAGCATTTT.

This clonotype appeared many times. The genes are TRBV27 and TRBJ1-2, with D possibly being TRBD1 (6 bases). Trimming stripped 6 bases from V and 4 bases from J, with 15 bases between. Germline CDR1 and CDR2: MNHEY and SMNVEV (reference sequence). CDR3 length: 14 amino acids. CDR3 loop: CASRPRQDAYGYTF. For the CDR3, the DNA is TGTGCCAGCAGGCCAAGACAGGACGCCTATGGCTACACCTTC.

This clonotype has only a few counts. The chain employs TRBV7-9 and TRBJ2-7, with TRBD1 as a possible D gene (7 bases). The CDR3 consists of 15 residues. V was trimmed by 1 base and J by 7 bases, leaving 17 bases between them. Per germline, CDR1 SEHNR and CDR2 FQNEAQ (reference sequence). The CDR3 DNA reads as TGTGCCAGCAGCTTAGGGAGGGACAGCCTACGTGAGCAGTACTTC. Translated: CASSLGRDSLREQYF.

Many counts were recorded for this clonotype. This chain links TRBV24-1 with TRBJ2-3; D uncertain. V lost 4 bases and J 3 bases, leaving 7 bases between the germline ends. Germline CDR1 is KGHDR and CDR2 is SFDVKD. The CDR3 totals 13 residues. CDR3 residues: CATSDRATDTQYF. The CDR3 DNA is TGTGCCACCAGTGACCGGGCGACAGATACGCAGTATTTT.

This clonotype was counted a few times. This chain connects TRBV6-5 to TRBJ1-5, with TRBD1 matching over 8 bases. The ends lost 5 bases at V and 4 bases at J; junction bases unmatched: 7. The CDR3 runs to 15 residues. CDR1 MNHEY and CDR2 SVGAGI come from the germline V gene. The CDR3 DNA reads TGTGCCAGCAGTACGCAGGGGGCAGGGAATCAGCCCCAGCATTTT. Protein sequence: CASSTQGAGNQPQHF.

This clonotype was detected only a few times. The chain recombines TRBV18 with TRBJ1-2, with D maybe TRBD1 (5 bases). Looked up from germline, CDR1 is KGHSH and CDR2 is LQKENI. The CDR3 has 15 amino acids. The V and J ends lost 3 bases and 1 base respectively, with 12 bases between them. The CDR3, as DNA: TGTGCCAGCTCACCTGATGCTAGGGGTAACTATGGCTACACCTTC. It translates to CASSPDARGNYGYTF.

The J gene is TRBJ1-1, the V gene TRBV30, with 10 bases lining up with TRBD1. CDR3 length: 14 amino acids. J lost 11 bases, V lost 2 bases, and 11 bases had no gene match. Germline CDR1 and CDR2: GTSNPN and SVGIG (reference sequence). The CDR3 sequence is CAWSQPGQGPHAFF. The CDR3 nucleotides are TGTGCCTGGAGTCAACCGGGACAGGGGCCTCACGCTTTCTTT.

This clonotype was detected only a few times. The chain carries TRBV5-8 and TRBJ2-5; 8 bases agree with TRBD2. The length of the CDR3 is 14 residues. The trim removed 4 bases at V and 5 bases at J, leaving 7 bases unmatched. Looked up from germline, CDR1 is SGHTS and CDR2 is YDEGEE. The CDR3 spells CASSESGGWETQYF. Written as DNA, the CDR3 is TGTGCCAGCAGCGAGAGCGGGGGCTGGGAGACCCAGTACTTC.

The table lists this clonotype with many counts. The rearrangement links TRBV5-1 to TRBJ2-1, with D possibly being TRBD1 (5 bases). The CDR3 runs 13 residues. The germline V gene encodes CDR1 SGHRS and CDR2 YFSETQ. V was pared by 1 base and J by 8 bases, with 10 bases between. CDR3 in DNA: TGCGCCAGCAGCTTGAGGGTAGGGGATGAGCAGTTCTTC. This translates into CASSLRVGDEQFF.

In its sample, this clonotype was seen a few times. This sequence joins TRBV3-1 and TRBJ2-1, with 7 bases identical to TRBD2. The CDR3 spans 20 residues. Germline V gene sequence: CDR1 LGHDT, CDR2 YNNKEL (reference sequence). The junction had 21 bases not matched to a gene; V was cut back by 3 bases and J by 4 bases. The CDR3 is CASSQRAGLRGKERYNEQFF. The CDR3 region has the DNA TGTGCCAGCAGCCAGAGAGCGGGACTTCGAGGCAAGGAAAGATACAATGAGCAGTTCTTC.

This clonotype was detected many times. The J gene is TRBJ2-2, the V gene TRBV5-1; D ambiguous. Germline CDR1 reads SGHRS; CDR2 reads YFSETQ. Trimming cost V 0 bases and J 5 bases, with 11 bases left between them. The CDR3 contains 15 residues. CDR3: CASSLGLEETGELFF. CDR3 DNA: TGCGCCAGCAGCTTGGGCCTCGAGGAGACCGGGGAGCTGTTTTTT. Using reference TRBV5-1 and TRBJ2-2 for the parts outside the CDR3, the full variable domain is KAGVTQTPRYLIKTRGQQVTLSCSPISGHRSVSWYQQTPGQGLQFLFEYFSETQRNKGNFPGRFSGRQFSNSRSEMNVSTLELGDSALYLCASSLGLEETGELFFGEGSRLTVL.

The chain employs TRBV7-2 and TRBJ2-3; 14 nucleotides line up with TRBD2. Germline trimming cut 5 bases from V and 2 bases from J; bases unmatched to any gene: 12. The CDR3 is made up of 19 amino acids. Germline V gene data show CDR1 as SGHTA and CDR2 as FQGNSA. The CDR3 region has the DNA TGTGCCAGCAGCCCAATAGAAGGGACTAGCGGGAGATTCACAGATACGCAGTATTTT. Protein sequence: CASSPIEGTSGRFTDTQYF.